This passage covers 23 T cell receptor beta chains from one sample sequenced in a study of cytomegalovirus exposure and HLA in healthy donors. The PCR made use of 60 Vbeta and 13 Jbeta primers. The repertoire was sequenced with immunoSEQ multiplex PCR; TCRdb's copy has only in-frame clones and lacks some. Of some 180,000 clones in the sample, about 79% were seen once. Sequenced sample: PBMCs. The receptors here all came from a girl aged 2-10 years in good health and CMV-seropositive.

The rearrangement links TRBV29-1 to TRBJ1-2; weak D call: TRBD1 (6 bases). This CDR3 has 16 residues. Germline assignment: CDR1 SQVTM and CDR2 ANQGSEA. Trimming removed 1 base at V and 6 bases at J, with 21 bases between. CDR3: CSVEGTVEGTSHGYTF. The CDR3 nucleotides read TGCAGCGTTGAAGGGACAGTAGAGGGGACCTCTCATGGCTACACCTTC.

In this sample, this clone turned up a few times. V gene TRBV27 combines with J gene TRBJ1-1, with 8 nucleotides matching TRBD1. V trimming: 6 bases; J trimming: 4 bases; junction bases outside the gene matches: 10. CDR3 length equals 15 residues. The germline V gene encodes CDR1 MNHEY and CDR2 SMNVEV (reference sequence). The CDR3 coding sequence is TGTGCCAGCAGGAGGACAGGGTCTAGTGGCACTGAAGCTTTCTTT. This encodes CASRRTGSSGTEAFF.

The CDR3 nucleotides read TGTGCCAGCAGCTCAAGAACAGGGGATGAGCAGTTCTTC. It yields the protein CASSSRTGDEQFF. V gene TRBV28 combines with J gene TRBJ2-1, with 7 bases fitting TRBD1. V lost 6 bases to trimming and J lost 8 bases; unmatched junction nucleotides: 7. This CDR3 spans 13 amino acids. Germline loops: CDR1 MDHEN, CDR2 SYDVKM.

CDR3 in DNA: TGTGCCAGCAGTGAAAACTGGGCTAACTCCTACGAGCAGTACTTC. It encodes CASSENWANSYEQYF. The chain joins TRBV25-1 to TRBJ2-5; D ambiguous. The end of the DNA is better explained by TRBJ2-7, so the J call may be wrong. Germline CDR1 reads MGHDK; CDR2 reads SYGVNS. The CDR3 covers 15 residues.

The rearrangement uses TRBV19 and TRBJ2-7; 8 bases agree with TRBD2. The CDR3 has 14 residues. The germline V gene has CDR1 LNHDA and CDR2 SQIVND (reference sequence). The J segment lost 5 bases and the V segment lost 5 bases, leaving 8 bases of the junction unmatched. The CDR3 sequence: CASSAGLAGNEQYF. DNA for the CDR3: TGTGCCAGTAGTGCCGGACTAGCAGGCAACGAGCAGTACTTC. The entire variable domain, with the rest obtained from reference TRBV19 and TRBJ2-7, is as follows: DGGITQSPKYLFRKEGQNVTLSCEQNLNHDAMYWYRQDPGQGLRLIYYSQIVNDFQKGDIAEGYSVSREKKESFPLTVTSAQKNPTAFYLCASSAGLAGNEQYFGPGTRLTVT.

The rearrangement links TRBV2 to TRBJ2-7; D might be TRBD2 (5 bases). Between the trimmed V and J ends, which lost 6 bases and 3 bases, there was a span of 18 bases. The CDR3 runs to 15 residues. Germline-derived CDR1 and CDR2 are SNHLY and FYNNEI. CDR3 loop: CASRHGSSRGYEQYF. The CDR3 DNA is TGTGCCAGCAGACATGGGTCCTCCCGGGGCTACGAGCAGTACTTC.

The rearrangement links TRBV12-1 to TRBJ2-7; TRBD2 is taken as the D call from the table, unchecked against the DNA. TRBV12-1 is a known pseudogene. The CDR3 length is 21 residues. In DNA form, the CDR3 reads TGTGCCAGCAGCTTGTACTGGGGCGGGACTAGCGGGAGGATAAGGGCTTACGAGCAGTACTTC. The encoded protein is CASSLYWGGTSGRIRAYEQYF.

The V gene is TRBV2, the J gene TRBJ1-5; D perhaps matches TRBD1 (5 bases). The CDR3 length is 14 residues. Per germline, CDR1 SNHLY and CDR2 FYNNEI. The V end was cut by 3 bases, the J end by 4 bases, with 10 bases between. In DNA form, the CDR3 reads TGTGCCAGCAGTGACAGGACAAGAAATCAGCCCCAGCATTTT. It codes for CASSDRTRNQPQHF.

The chain joins TRBV11-2 to TRBJ1-2; D is undetermined. The ends were cut back, 2 bases at V and 4 bases at J, with 14 bases in the middle. Germline V gene sequence: CDR1 SGHAT, CDR2 FQNNGV. The CDR3 sequence is 15 residues long. CDR3 nucleotide sequence: TGTGCCAGCAGCTTAAAGGTTGGGCTTCCCTATGGCTACACCTTC. It translates to CASSLKVGLPYGYTF.

This clone was counted a single time. The chain uses TRBV5-1 and TRBJ1-2, with D perhaps TRBD1 (6 bases). This CDR3 has 15 amino acids. The germline V gene has CDR1 SGHRS and CDR2 YFSETQ. The V end lost 4 bases, the J end lost 7 bases, and 20 bases lay between the germline ends. The CDR3 nucleotides are TGCGCCAGCAGCCTAGATCACAGGGTAGCGGGTGGCTACACCTTC. This encodes CASSLDHRVAGGYTF.

This clone was detected once. The chain carries TRBV7-2 and TRBJ1-1, with D perhaps TRBD1 (6 bases). The CDR3 has 13 amino acids. V was shortened by 4 bases and J by 4 bases, with 10 bases between the two germline ends. The V gene's germline CDR1 is SGHTA and CDR2 FQGNSA. CDR3 protein: CASSSKGGTEAFF. CDR3 bases: TGTGCCAGCAGCTCCAAAGGGGGCACTGAAGCTTTCTTT. The full variable domain, in which reference TRBV7-2 and TRBJ1-1 provide the parts outside the CDR3, is GAGVSQSPSNKVTEKGKDVELRCDPISGHTALYWYRQSLGQGLEFLIYFQGNSAPDKSGLPSDRFSAERTGGSVSTLTIQRTQQEDSAVYLCASSSKGGTEAFFGQGTRLTVV.

The V call is TRBV30, the J call TRBJ2-2, with TRBD1 matching over 7 bases. V lost 4 bases and J lost 6; bases outside the gene matches: 8. Germline V lookup: CDR1 GTSNPN, CDR2 SVGIG (reference sequence). The CDR3 is made up of 14 amino acids. The CDR3 region is CAWTGTDSPGELFF. CDR3 DNA: TGTGCCTGGACAGGGACAGATAGTCCCGGGGAGCTGTTTTTT.

This clone was counted between two and nine times. The CDR3 nucleotides read TGTGCCAGCAGTGAAGCGCTAGCGGGAGCTGCGAACACCGGGGAGCTGTTTTTT. As protein: CASSEALAGAANTGELFF. The chain uses TRBV6-1 and TRBJ2-2; 10 nucleotides line up with TRBD2. The CDR3 has 18 amino acids. Germline V gives CDR1 MNHNS, CDR2 SASEGT. Unmatched junction bases numbered 4, after V lost 0 bases and J lost 0 bases.

The count of this clone is one. The V and J genes are TRBV19 and TRBJ2-7; D might be TRBD1 (5 bases). The V end was cut by 3 bases, the J end by 3 bases, with 30 bases between. The CDR3 contains 20 residues. Germline CDR1 is LNHDA and CDR2 is SQIVND (reference sequence). Written as DNA, the CDR3 is TGTGCCAGTAGTATCTATCCTCCAGGGTTGGTTACCCTTGGTCGCTACGAGCAGTACTTC. It yields the protein CASSIYPPGLVTLGRYEQYF.

This chain uses TRBV5-1 with TRBJ2-7; D possibly corresponds to TRBD1 (6 bases). Germline CDR1 is SGHRS and CDR2 is YFSETQ. This CDR3 region has 15 residues. Trimming cost V 4 bases and J 4 bases, with 18 bases left between them. Here the CDR3 DNA reads TGCGCCAGCAGCAGCCAGGGGCGCCCTGGGTACGAGCAGTACTTC. This sequence encodes CASSSQGRPGYEQYF.

This chain uses TRBV30 with TRBJ1-2; D ambiguous. From germline, CDR1 is GTSNPN and CDR2 SVGIG (reference sequence). This CDR3 is 12 amino acids long. V was clipped by 4 bases and J by 2 bases, with 8 bases between them. The CDR3 DNA reads as TGTGCCTGGACTCGACTAAACTATGGCTACACCTTC. Translation gives CAWTRLNYGYTF.

V and J are TRBV9 and TRBJ2-1; 8 bases are a match to TRBD2. CDR1 and CDR2 (germline): SGDLS, YYNGEE. The CDR3 runs to 16 residues. V trimming: 0 bases; J trimming: 6 bases; junction bases outside the gene matches: 8. CDR3 coding DNA: TGTGCCAGCAGCGTAGTGCCGGGAGGGTCTTCCAATGAGCAGTTCTTC. Protein product: CASSVVPGGSSNEQFF.

The chain uses TRBV9 and TRBJ1-2; 8 bases fit TRBD1. The trim removed 3 bases at V and 5 bases at J, leaving 9 bases unmatched. The CDR3 is 15 amino acids. Germline V gives CDR1 SGDLS, CDR2 YYNGEE. The DNA of the CDR3 is TGTGCCAGCAGCGAGGCGGGGACAGGAAATTATGGCTACACCTTC. Its protein is CASSEAGTGNYGYTF.

The chain's CDR3 is CASSLQVSTEAFF. CDR3 sequence (DNA): TGTGCCAGCAGCTTACAGGTTTCCACTGAAGCTTTCTTT. The rearrangement uses TRBV7-9 and TRBJ1-1; D not resolved. The germline V gene has CDR1 SEHNR and CDR2 FQNEAQ (reference sequence). CDR3 length: 13 residues. Trimming cost V 2 bases and J 4 bases, with 8 bases left between them. Using reference TRBV7-9 and TRBJ1-1 for the parts outside the CDR3, the full variable domain is DTGVSQNPRHKITKRGQNVTFRCDPISEHNRLYWYRQTLGQGPEFLTYFQNEAQLEKSRLLSDRFSAERPKGSFSTLEIQRTEQGDSAMYLCASSLQVSTEAFFGQGTRLTVV.

The chain carries TRBV25-1 and TRBJ1-2; D remains unclear. The ends were cut back, 6 bases at V and 4 bases at J, with 9 bases in the middle. CDR3 length: 12 residues. CDR1 is MGHDK, CDR2 SYGVNS, per germline. The CDR3 spells CASSRAGYGYTF. As DNA, the CDR3 is TGTGCCAGCAGCCGGGCGGGCTATGGCTACACCTTC.

The genes are TRBV2 and TRBJ2-1; 9 bases line up with TRBD1. CDR1 and CDR2 (germline): SNHLY, FYNNEI. The V and J ends lost 4 bases and 11 bases, in that order; junction bases with no gene match: 12. The CDR3 sequence is 15 residues long. CDR3 protein: CASSVPPGQGSKQFF. The CDR3 coding sequence is TGTGCCAGCAGTGTCCCACCGGGACAGGGCTCTAAGCAGTTCTTC.

The chain employs TRBV4-1 and TRBJ1-2; no firm D call. Trimming cost V 0 bases and J 4 bases, with 12 bases left between them. Germline V gene sequence: CDR1 MGHRA, CDR2 YSYEKL. The CDR3 extends over 15 amino acids. Here the CDR3 reads CASSQDADRPYGYTF. In DNA form, the CDR3 reads TGCGCCAGCAGCCAAGATGCGGATCGGCCCTATGGCTACACCTTC.

V and J are TRBV29-1 and TRBJ2-7; 7 bases align to TRBD2. J was trimmed by 4 bases and V by 7 bases; bases with no gene match: 16. Per the germline V gene, CDR1 is SQVTM and CDR2 is ANQGSEA. The CDR3 has 15 residues. The DNA for the CDR3 is TGCAGCGCGACTCGGGGTGGGAGGGCCAGGTACGAGCAGTACTTC. Translated: CSATRGGRARYEQYF.